This T cell receptor (beta chain) was obtained from a study of blood T cells in healthy people across ages. Alongside a J-beta primer mix, a sample-barcoded 5' primer served in a second PCR lasting 7 to 11 cycles. Via MiXCR, TCRdb re-called the 5' RACE reads, giving one row per CDR3 protein. The profile covers over 600,000 distinct CDR3 sequences, with around 43% appearing a single time and around 30% taken by the ten largest. Germline V gives CDR1 MDHEN, CDR2 SYDVKM. Deletions cut 9 bases from V and 0 bases from J, with 6 bases between. CDR3 length equals 13 residues. This clonotype was seen more than once but under ten times. Researchers report isolating at least 7 million PBMCs per sample. Extraction yielded at least 6 micrograms of total RNA per sample.

This clonotype was obtained from a man aged 80 or over in good health. The sequencing sample was made of blood. The chain employs TRBV28 and TRBJ1-6; D not certain. In DNA, the CDR3 is TGTGCCAGTCTAAGCTCCTATAATTCACCCCTCCACTTT. Its protein product is CASLSSYNSPLHF.